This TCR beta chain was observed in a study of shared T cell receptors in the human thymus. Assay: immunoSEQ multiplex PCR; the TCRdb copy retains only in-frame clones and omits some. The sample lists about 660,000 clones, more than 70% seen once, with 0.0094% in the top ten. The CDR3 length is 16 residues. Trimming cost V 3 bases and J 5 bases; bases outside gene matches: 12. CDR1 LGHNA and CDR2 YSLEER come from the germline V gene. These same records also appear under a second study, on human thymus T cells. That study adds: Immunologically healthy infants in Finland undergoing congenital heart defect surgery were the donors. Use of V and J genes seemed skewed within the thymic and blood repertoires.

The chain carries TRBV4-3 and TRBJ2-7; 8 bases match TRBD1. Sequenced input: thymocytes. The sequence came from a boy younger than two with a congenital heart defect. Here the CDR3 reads CASSQDGQGIVHEQYF. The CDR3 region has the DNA TGCGCCAGCAGCCAGGATGGACAGGGAATTGTCCACGAGCAGTACTTC.